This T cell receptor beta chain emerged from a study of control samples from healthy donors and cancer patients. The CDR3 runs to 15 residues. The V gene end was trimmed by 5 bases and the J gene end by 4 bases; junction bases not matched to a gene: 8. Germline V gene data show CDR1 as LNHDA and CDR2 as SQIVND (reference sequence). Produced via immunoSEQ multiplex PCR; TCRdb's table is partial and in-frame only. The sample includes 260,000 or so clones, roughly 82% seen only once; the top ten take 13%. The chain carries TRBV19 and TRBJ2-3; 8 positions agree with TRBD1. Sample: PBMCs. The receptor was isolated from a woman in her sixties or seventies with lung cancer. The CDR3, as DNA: TGTGCCAGTAGTCCGGGACAGGTCTTTTCAGATACGCAGTATTTT. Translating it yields CASSPGQVFSDTQYF.